This TCR beta chain was observed in a study of blood T cell repertoires in COVID-19. About the study: Spain, Italy and the United States supplied samples that represented acute and convalescent COVID-19. T cells, B-cell-depleted T cells, or PBMCs provided the cDNA or gDNA that served as material.

Under the authors' procedure: Nucleated cell number was recorded as an estimate derived from reference gene primer amplification. Using immunoSEQ multiplex PCR, the repertoire was profiled, and TCRdb retains in-frame clones only, with some absent. The DNA gave D and trimming, while V, J and clone size come from that table. The table includes approximately 150,000 clones, more than 70% detected once. The table lists this clone with a count of one. The J segment lost 8 bases and the V segment lost 4 bases, leaving 8 bases of the junction unmatched. Germline assignment: CDR1 MDHEN and CDR2 SYDVKM. This CDR3 region has 15 residues.

The sequenced material came from peripheral blood. This chain joins TRBV28 and TRBJ1-4; 9 bases line up with TRBD1. The source is a woman in her sixties or seventies with acute or convalescent COVID-19. CDR3 protein: CASSSLQGAGEKLFF. The CDR3 DNA follows: TGTGCCAGCAGTTCCCTACAGGGGGCAGGGGAAAAACTGTTTTTT.